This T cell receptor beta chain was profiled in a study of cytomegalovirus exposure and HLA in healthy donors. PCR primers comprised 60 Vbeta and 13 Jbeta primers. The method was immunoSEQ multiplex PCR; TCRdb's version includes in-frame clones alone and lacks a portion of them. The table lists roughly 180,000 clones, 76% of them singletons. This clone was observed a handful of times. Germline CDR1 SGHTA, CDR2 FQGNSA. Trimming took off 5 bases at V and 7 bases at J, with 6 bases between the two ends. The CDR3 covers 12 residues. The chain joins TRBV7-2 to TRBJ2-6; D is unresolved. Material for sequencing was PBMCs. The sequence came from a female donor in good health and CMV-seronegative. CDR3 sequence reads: CASSPRANVLTF. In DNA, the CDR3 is TGTGCCAGCAGCCCCAGAGCCAACGTCCTGACTTTC.